Listed here are 19 T cell receptor beta chains from one sample, sequenced in a study of regulatory T cells in long-lasting Graves disease. Time point specified: newly diagnosed GD, antithyroid drugs for less than 3 months. PBMC-derived RNA was used for the TCR library. CDR3-region Arm-PCR and iRepertoire HTBI primers produced the TCR beta libraries. In TCRdb, the multiplex PCR reads were re-called with MiXCR into one record per CDR3 protein. The profile shows 580,000 or so distinct CDR3 sequences, 15% to 20% of them singletons. These data also featured in a second study, about T cells in Graves' hyperthyroidism and ophthalmopathy.

Source: peripheral blood mononuclear cells (PBMCs), taken at new diagnosis, from a patient treated with antithyroid drugs. The receptor set was obtained from a man aged 18 to 29 with Graves disease.

The chain is built from TRBV9 and TRBJ2-5; TRBD1 might be the D (5 bases). V lost 3 bases, J lost 3 bases, and 27 bases lay in between. Germline V CDR1 and CDR2: SGDLS, YYNGEE. CDR3 length: 19 residues. The DNA for the CDR3 is TGTGCCAGCAGCGGCCACCTATTGCCGGTTGAAACAGGCAAAGAGACCCAGTACTTC. Translated: CASSGHLLPVETGKETQYF.

This clonotype was recorded many times. The genes are TRBV7-9 and TRBJ1-1; D might be TRBD1 (5 bases). This CDR3 comprises 14 residues. V lost 5 bases to trimming and J lost 1 base, with 11 bases between them. Per germline, CDR1 SEHNR and CDR2 FQNEAQ (reference sequence). CDR3 DNA sequence: TGTGCCAGCAGCCCGTGGACAAAGAACACTGAAGCTTTCTTT. Its translation is CASSPWTKNTEAFF.

Many counts were recorded for this clonotype. The V and J genes are TRBV2 and TRBJ2-1, with no clear D. V was shortened by 8 bases and J by 0 bases, with 14 bases between the two germline ends. Germline V gives CDR1 SNHLY, CDR2 FYNNEI. The CDR3 has 15 residues. The CDR3 DNA reads as TGTGCCAGCTCCAGTGCCCCGAGCTCCTACAATGAGCAGTTCTTC. Its protein product is CASSSAPSSYNEQFF.

The table lists this clonotype with many counts. CDR3 DNA sequence: TGTGCCAGCAGTTTATTGGGGGGATTTCGCACCGGGGAGCTGTTTTTT. Translated, it gives CASSLLGGFRTGELFF. The rearrangement uses TRBV27 and TRBJ2-2; D is possibly TRBD2 (6 bases). Germline CDR1 is MNHEY and CDR2 is SMNVEV (reference sequence). This CDR3 has 16 amino acids. V was shortened by 1 base and J by 4 bases, with 13 bases between the two germline ends.

This clonotype was observed a few times. This rearrangement joins TRBV28 to TRBJ2-2; D might be TRBD1 or TRBD2, each matching 5 bases. The CDR3 spans 13 residues. Trimming removed 7 bases from V and 7 bases from J, with 13 bases in between. CDR1 and CDR2 from the germline V gene are MDHEN and SYDVKM. The CDR3 DNA follows: TGTGCCAGCACCGGGGCGGCAAGCGGGGAGCTGTTTTTT. It yields the protein CASTGAASGELFF.

This clonotype was seen many times. V and J are TRBV18 and TRBJ1-1; D not resolved. Trimming took off 6 bases at V and 5 bases at J, with 13 bases between the two ends. The CDR3 is 13 amino acids. Germline V gene sequence: CDR1 KGHSH, CDR2 LQKENI. CDR3 residues: CASSVNGETEAFF. DNA of the CDR3: TGTGCCAGCTCGGTAAACGGGGAGACTGAAGCTTTCTTT.

This clonotype came up many times. V and J are TRBV18 and TRBJ1-5; 7 bases line up with TRBD1. V lost 8 bases, J lost 2 bases, and 3 bases stayed unmatched. The germline CDR1 and CDR2 sequences are KGHSH and LQKENI. This CDR3 region has 13 residues. This chain's CDR3 is CASSGQGNQPQHF. In nucleotides, the CDR3 is TGTGCCAGCAGTGGACAGGGCAATCAGCCCCAGCATTTT.

This clonotype has a handful of counts. The genes are TRBV7-6 and TRBJ1-5; D gene uncertain. The germline V gene encodes CDR1 SGHVS and CDR2 FNYEAQ. V lost 5 bases and J 2 bases, leaving 19 bases between the germline ends. The CDR3 is 17 residues long. The DNA of the CDR3 is TGTGCCAGCAGCGTTTCGGCCGCCCGGGTTGGCAATCAGCCCCAGCATTTT. The encoded protein is CASSVSAARVGNQPQHF.

This clonotype occurred a few times. One end of the junction varies from germline; a read error may be responsible. V usage is TRBV20-1 and J usage is TRBJ1-1, with a possible D match to TRBD1 (6 bases). This CDR3 is built from 13 residues. Germline V gene data show CDR1 as DFQATT and CDR2 as SNEGSKA (reference sequence). The CDR3: CSAPGQMKTEAFF. CDR3 DNA sequence: TGCAGTGCTCCCGGACAGATGAAAACTGAAGCTTTCTTT.

This clonotype was recorded at least ten times. The V call is TRBV30, the J call TRBJ2-1; D may correspond to TRBD1 or TRBD2 (5 bases each). The CDR3 runs 14 residues. Trimming removed 4 bases from V and 3 bases from J, with 13 bases in between. Germline loops: CDR1 GTSNPN, CDR2 SVGIG (reference sequence). CDR3 in amino acids: CAWTDSGHYNEQFF. The CDR3 DNA sequence: TGTGCCTGGACAGACAGCGGCCACTACAATGAGCAGTTCTTC.

The chain is built from TRBV4-2 and TRBJ2-3; D is uncertain. In germline, CDR1 is LGHNA, CDR2 YNFKEQ. V dropped 2 bases and J dropped 0 bases, with 12 bases sitting between them. The CDR3 contains 16 residues. CDR3 residues: CASSQPRTESTDTQYF. The CDR3 bases are TGTGCCAGCAGCCAACCCAGGACGGAGAGCACAGATACGCAGTATTTT.

The J gene is TRBJ1-1, the V gene TRBV19; D is unresolved. With 1 base removed from V and 11 bases from J, the gap between germline ends came to 11 bases. CDR1 LNHDA and CDR2 SQIVND come from the germline V gene (reference sequence). The CDR3 covers 12 residues. CDR3: CASSIGGRGAFF. CDR3 DNA sequence: TGTGCCAGTAGTATAGGCGGACGTGGGGCTTTCTTT.

In this sample, this clonotype turned up many times. CDR3 amino acids: CAIAGGPRGSYNEQFF. As DNA, the CDR3 is TGTGCCATCGCGGGGGGGCCTCGCGGGTCCTACAATGAGCAGTTCTTC. The chain couples TRBV12-3 or TRBV12-4 to TRBJ2-1, with 9 positions matching TRBD2. CDR3 length: 16 amino acids. The V and J ends lost 10 bases and 1 base, in that order; junction bases with no gene match: 11.

This clonotype has a count of ten or more. The chain recombines TRBV28 with TRBJ2-1; 9 nucleotides match TRBD1. From germline, CDR1 is MDHEN and CDR2 SYDVKM. The CDR3 contains 14 residues. The J segment lost 3 bases and the V segment lost 6 bases, leaving 3 bases of the junction unmatched. The CDR3 loop reads CASRPDRGYNEQFF. DNA for the CDR3: TGTGCCAGCAGACCGGACAGGGGCTACAATGAGCAGTTCTTC.

The sample holds a few counts of this clonotype. The chain joins TRBV19 to TRBJ2-3, with 11 bases lining up with TRBD2. The J segment lost 4 bases and the V segment lost 4 bases, leaving 7 bases of the junction unmatched. Germline values: CDR1 LNHDA, CDR2 SQIVND (reference sequence). This CDR3 spans 16 amino acids. The CDR3 loop reads CASSSLAGGYSDTQYF. The CDR3 region has the DNA TGTGCCAGTAGTAGTCTAGCGGGAGGATACTCAGATACGCAGTATTTT.

As for this clonotype: The junction and the germline gene differ at one end; a read error may be behind it. The rearrangement uses TRBV18 and TRBJ1-6; the D is unclear. The CDR3 contains 14 residues. Per the germline V gene, CDR1 is KGHSH and CDR2 is LQKENI. CDR3 nucleotides: TGTGTCAGCTCACAGAGCTCCTATAATTCACCCCTCCACTTT. Encoded protein: CVSSQSSYNSPLHF.

This clonotype came up a few times. This chain links TRBV9 with TRBJ2-7; D is possibly TRBD2 (5 bases). In germline, CDR1 is SGDLS, CDR2 YYNGEE. Trimming pared 4 bases from V and 0 bases from J, leaving 14 bases between. CDR3 length: 15 amino acids. CDR3 nucleotides: TGTGCCAGCAGCCCTGATATAGCGTCCTCCTACGAGCAGTACTTC. Its translation is CASSPDIASSYEQYF.

The chain joins TRBV6-4 to TRBJ1-1; tentative D call: TRBD1 (5 bases). The CDR3 extends over 13 amino acids. CDR1 and CDR2 from the germline V gene are MRHNA and SNTAGT. Trimming removed 6 bases from V and 5 bases from J, with 13 bases in between. CDR3 sequence: CASRRGLGTEAFF. The CDR3 DNA is TGTGCCAGCAGAAGGGGCTTGGGGACTGAAGCTTTCTTT.

There are many counts of this clonotype. This chain joins TRBV24-1 and TRBJ2-1, with 8 bases matching TRBD1. The CDR3 sequence is 15 residues long. Germline trimming cut 2 bases from V and 9 bases from J; bases unmatched to any gene: 8. Per germline, CDR1 KGHDR and CDR2 SFDVKD. Written as DNA, the CDR3 is TGTGCCACCAGTGATTCGACAACAGGGGGAACTGAGCAGTTCTTC. The encoded protein is CATSDSTTGGTEQFF.